This TCR beta chain was obtained from a study of cytomegalovirus exposure and HLA in healthy donors. Trimming cost V 0 bases and J 6 bases, with 17 bases left between them. The CDR3 is 16 residues long. Germline V gives CDR1 MNHEY, CDR2 SVGAGI. PCR employed 60 Vbeta and 13 Jbeta primers. Clones were read by immunoSEQ multiplex PCR, and TCRdb kept only the in-frame ones, dropping some. The listing records 70,000 or so clones. The V and J genes are TRBV6-5 and TRBJ1-1, with D tentatively TRBD1 (6 bases). The TCR was taken from a man in his forties or fifties in good health and CMV-seronegative. The source material was PBMCs. In DNA form, the CDR3 reads TGTGCCAGCAGTTACTCGAATTCGGGGGGCAGGGCTGAAGCTTTCTTT. Encoded protein: CASSYSNSGGRAEAFF.